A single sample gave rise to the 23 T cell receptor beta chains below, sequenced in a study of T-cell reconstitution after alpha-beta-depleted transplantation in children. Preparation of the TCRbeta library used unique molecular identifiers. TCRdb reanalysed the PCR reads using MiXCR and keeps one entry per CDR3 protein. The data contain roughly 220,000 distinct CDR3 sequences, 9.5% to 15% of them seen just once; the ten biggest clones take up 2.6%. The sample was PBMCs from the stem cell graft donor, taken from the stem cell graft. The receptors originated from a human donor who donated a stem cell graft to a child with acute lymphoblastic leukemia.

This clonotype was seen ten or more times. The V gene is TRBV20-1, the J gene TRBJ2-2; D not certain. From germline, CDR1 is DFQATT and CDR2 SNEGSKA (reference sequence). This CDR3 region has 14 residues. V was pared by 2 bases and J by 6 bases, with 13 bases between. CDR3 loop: CSARFPAPPGELFF. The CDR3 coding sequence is TGCAGTGCTAGATTTCCTGCCCCCCCCGGGGAGCTGTTTTTT.

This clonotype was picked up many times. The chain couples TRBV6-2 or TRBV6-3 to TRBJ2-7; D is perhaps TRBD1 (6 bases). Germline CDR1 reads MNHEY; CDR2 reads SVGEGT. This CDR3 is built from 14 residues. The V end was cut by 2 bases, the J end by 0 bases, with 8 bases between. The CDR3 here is CASSYGQSSYEQYF. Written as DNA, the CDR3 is TGTGCCAGCAGTTACGGACAGAGCTCCTACGAGCAGTACTTC.

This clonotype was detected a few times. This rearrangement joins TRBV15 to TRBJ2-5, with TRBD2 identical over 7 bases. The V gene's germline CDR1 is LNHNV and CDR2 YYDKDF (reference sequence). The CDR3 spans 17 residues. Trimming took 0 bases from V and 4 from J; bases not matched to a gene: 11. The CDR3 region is CATSRDPGLDRLETQYF. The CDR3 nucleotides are TGTGCCACCAGCAGAGACCCCGGACTAGACCGTTTAGAGACCCAGTACTTC.

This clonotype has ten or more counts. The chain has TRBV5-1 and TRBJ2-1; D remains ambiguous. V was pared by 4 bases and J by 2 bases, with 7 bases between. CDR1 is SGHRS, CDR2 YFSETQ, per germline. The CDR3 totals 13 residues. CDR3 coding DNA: TGCGCCAGCAGCCCAGCCGCCTACAATGAGCAGTTCTTC. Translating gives CASSPAAYNEQFF.

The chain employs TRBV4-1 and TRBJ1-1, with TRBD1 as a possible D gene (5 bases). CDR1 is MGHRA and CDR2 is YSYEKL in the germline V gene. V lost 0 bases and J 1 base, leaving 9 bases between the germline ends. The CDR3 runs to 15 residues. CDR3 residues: CASSQDTGPNTEAFF. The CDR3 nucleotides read TGCGCCAGCAGCCAAGACACAGGACCGAACACTGAAGCTTTCTTT.

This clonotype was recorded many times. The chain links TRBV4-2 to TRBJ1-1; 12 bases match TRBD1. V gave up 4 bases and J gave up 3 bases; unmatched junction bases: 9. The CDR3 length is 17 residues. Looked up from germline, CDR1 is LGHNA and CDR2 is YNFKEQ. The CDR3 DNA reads TGTGCCAGCAGCCGGCGGGGACAGGGGGCGATGGACACTGAAGCTTTCTTT. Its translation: CASSRRGQGAMDTEAFF.

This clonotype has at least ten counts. This chain's CDR3 is CASSTPDRAGEQYF. CDR3 bases: TGTGCCAGCAGCACCCCCGACAGGGCCGGGGAGCAGTACTTC. The chain has TRBV7-9 and TRBJ2-7, with 7 nucleotides matching TRBD1. V dropped 5 bases and J dropped 7; count of bases not matched to a gene: 11. This CDR3 region has 14 residues. Looked up from germline, CDR1 is SEHNR and CDR2 is FQNEAQ (reference sequence).

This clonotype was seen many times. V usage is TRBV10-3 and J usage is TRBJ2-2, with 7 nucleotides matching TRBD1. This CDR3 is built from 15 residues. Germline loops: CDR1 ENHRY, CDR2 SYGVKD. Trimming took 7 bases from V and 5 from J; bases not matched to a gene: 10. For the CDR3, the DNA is TGTGCCATCACCGCGACAGGGAAGGGTACCGGGGAGCTGTTTTTT. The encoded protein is CAITATGKGTGELFF.

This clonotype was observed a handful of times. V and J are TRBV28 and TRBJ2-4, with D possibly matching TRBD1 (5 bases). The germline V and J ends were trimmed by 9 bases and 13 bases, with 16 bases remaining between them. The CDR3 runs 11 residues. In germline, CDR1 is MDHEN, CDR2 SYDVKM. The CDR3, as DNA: TGTGCCAGGGGGCGGCTGCCGCTCCAGTACTTC. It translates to CARGRLPLQYF.

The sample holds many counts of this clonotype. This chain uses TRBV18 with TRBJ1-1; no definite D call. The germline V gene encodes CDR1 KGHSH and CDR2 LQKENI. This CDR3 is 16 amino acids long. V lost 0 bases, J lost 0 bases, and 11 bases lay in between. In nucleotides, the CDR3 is TGTGCCAGCTCACCACCGTCTCAAGCTATGAACACTGAAGCTTTCTTT. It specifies CASSPPSQAMNTEAFF.

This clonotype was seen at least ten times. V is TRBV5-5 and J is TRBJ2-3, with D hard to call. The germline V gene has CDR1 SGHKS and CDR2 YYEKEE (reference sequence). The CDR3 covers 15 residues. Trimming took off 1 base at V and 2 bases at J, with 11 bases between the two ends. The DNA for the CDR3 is TGTGCCAGCAGCTTGCGGTTCGCGAACACAGATACGCAGTATTTT. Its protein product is CASSLRFANTDTQYF.

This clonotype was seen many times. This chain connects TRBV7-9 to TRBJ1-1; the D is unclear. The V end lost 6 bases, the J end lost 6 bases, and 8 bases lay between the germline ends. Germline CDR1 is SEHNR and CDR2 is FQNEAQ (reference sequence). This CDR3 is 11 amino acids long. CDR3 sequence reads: CASSFSSEAFF. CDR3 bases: TGTGCCAGCAGTTTCTCGTCTGAAGCTTTCTTT.

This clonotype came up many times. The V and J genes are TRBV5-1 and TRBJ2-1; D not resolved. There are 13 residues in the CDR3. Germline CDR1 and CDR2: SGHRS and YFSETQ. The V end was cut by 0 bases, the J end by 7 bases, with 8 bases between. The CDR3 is CASSLEVGNEQFF. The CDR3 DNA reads TGCGCCAGCAGCTTGGAGGTTGGAAATGAGCAGTTCTTC.

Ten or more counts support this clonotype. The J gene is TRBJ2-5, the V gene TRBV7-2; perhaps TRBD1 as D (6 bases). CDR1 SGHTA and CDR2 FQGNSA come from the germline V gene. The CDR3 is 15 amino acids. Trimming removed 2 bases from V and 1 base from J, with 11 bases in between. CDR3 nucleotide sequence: TGTGCCAGCAGCTTACCAGGGGCCGCCCAAGAGACCCAGTACTTC. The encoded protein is CASSLPGAAQETQYF. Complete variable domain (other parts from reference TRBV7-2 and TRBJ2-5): GAGVSQSPSNKVTEKGKDVELRCDPISGHTALYWYRQSLGQGLEFLIYFQGNSAPDKSGLPSDRFSAERTGGSVSTLTIQRTQQEDSAVYLCASSLPGAAQETQYFGPGTRLLVL.

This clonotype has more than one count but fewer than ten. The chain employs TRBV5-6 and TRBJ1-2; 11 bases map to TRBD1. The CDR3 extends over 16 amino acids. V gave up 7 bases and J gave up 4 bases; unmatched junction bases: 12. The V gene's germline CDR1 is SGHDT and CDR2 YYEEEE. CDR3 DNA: TGTGCCAGCGGCCCCGGACAGGGGGCGTTCGGCTATGGCTACACCTTC. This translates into CASGPGQGAFGYGYTF.

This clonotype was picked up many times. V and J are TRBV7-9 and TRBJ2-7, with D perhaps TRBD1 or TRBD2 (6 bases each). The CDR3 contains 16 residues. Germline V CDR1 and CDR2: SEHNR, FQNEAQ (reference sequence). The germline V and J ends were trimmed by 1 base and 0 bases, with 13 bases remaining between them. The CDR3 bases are TGTGCCAGCAGCTTAGAGGGGGGTCTCACCTCCTACGAGCAGTACTTC. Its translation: CASSLEGGLTSYEQYF.

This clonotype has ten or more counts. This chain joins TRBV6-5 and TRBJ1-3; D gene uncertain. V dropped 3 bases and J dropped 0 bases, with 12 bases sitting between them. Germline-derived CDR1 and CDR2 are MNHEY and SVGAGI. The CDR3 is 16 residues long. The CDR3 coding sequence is TGTGCCAGCAGTTATCGTCGGAACCCCTCTGGAAACACCATATATTTT. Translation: CASSYRRNPSGNTIYF.

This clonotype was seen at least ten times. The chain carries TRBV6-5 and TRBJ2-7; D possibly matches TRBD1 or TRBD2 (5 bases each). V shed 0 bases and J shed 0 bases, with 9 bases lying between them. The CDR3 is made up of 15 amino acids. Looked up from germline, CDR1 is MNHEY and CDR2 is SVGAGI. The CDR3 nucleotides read TGTGCCAGCAGTTACTCGGGGACCCCCTCCTACGAGCAGTACTTC. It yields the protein CASSYSGTPSYEQYF.

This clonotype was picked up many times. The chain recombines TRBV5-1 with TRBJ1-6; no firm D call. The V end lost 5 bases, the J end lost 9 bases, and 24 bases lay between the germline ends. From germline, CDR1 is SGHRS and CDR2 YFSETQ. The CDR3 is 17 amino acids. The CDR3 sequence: CASRPSSGQSGSSPLHF. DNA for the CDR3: TGCGCCAGCAGACCTTCAAGTGGGCAAAGTGGGAGTTCACCCCTCCACTTT.

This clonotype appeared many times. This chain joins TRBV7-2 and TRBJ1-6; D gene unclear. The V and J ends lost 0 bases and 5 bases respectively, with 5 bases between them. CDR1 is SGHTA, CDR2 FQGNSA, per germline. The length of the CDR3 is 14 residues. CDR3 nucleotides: TGTGCCAGCAGCTTAGCGCCGGATAATTCACCCCTCCACTTT. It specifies CASSLAPDNSPLHF.

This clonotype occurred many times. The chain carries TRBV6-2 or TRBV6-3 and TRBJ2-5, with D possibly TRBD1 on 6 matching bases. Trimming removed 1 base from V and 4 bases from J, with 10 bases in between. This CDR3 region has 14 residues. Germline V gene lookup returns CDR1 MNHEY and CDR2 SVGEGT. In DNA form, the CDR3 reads TGTGCCAGCAGTTACTTCGCGACAGGAGAGACCCAGTACTTC. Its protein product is CASSYFATGETQYF.

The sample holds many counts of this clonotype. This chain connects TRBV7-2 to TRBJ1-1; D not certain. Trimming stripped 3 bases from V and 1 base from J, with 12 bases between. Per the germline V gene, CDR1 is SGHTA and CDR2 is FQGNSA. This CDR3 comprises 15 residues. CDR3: CASSLEGGRNTEAFF. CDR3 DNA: TGTGCCAGCAGCTTGGAAGGAGGGAGGAACACTGAAGCTTTCTTT. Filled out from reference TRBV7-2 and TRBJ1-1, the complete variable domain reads GAGVSQSPSNKVTEKGKDVELRCDPISGHTALYWYRQSLGQGLEFLIYFQGNSAPDKSGLPSDRFSAERTGGSVSTLTIQRTQQEDSAVYLCASSLEGGRNTEAFFGQGTRLTVV.

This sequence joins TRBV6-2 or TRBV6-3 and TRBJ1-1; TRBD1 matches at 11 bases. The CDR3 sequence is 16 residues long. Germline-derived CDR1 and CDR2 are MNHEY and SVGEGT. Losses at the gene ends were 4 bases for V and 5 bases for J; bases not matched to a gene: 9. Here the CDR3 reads CASSSFRDRGITEAFF. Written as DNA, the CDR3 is TGTGCCAGCAGTTCTTTTAGGGACAGGGGGATTACTGAAGCTTTCTTT.